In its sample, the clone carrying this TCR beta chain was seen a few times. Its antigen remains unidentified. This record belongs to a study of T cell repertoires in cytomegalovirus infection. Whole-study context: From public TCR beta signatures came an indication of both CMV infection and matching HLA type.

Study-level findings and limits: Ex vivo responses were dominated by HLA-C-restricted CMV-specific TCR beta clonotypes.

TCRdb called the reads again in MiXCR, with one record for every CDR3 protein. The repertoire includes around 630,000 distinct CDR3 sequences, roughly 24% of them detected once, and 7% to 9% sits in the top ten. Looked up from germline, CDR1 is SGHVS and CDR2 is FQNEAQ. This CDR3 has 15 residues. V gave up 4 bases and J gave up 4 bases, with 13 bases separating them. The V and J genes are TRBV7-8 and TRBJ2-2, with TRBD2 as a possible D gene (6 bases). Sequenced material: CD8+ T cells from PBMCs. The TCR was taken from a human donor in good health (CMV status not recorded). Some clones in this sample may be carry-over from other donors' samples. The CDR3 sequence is CASSSVSGVTGELFF. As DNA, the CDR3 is TGTGCCAGCAGCTCAGTGTCGGGGGTCACCGGGGAGCTGTTTTTT.